The 28 T cell receptor beta chains presented below share a single source sample, sequenced in a study of T cells in Graves' hyperthyroidism and ophthalmopathy. From RNA transcripts, TCR beta CDR3 regions were amplified. HTBI primers were employed in a first-round RT-PCR of the TCR CDR3. TCRdb re-called the multiplex PCR reads with MiXCR, one entry per CDR3 protein. This sample has approximately 600,000 distinct CDR3 sequences; under 15% occur once, and the top ten carry 4.3%. The sample taken for sequencing was blood. These receptors all come from a woman aged 40 to 50 with Graves' ophthalmopathy.

V and J are TRBV5-1 and TRBJ2-5, with 8 bases lining up with TRBD1. V shed 1 base and J 5 bases; nucleotides not matched to a gene: 7. Germline lookup yields CDR1 SGHRS and CDR2 YFSETQ. The CDR3 loop spans 15 amino acids. In nucleotides, the CDR3 is TGCGCCAGCAGCTTGCCCAGGACAGGGAAGGAGACCCAGTACTTC. Its protein product is CASSLPRTGKETQYF. Full variable domain (missing parts from reference TRBV5-1 and TRBJ2-5): KAGVTQTPRYLIKTRGQQVTLSCSPISGHRSVSWYQQTPGQGLQFLFEYFSETQRNKGNFPGRFSGRQFSNSRSEMNVSTLELGDSALYLCASSLPRTGKETQYFGPGTRLLVL.

The chain employs TRBV18 and TRBJ2-7, with 10 bases identical to TRBD1. This CDR3 has 15 residues. Germline trimming cut 0 bases from V and 7 bases from J; bases unmatched to any gene: 6. Germline CDR1 and CDR2: KGHSH and LQKENI. CDR3 sequence: CASSPPDRGVGEQYF. The CDR3 DNA reads TGTGCCAGCTCACCACCGGACAGGGGGGTAGGAGAGCAGTACTTC.

The CDR3 nucleotides read TGTGCCAGCAGTTACTCGTATGGAGGGGGCGCGGGAGCTTTCTTT. This codes for CASSYSYGGGAGAFF. The chain uses TRBV6-2 or TRBV6-3 and TRBJ1-1; 7 bases are a match to TRBD1. Germline CDR1 is MNHEY and CDR2 is SVGEGT. Unmatched junction bases numbered 11, after V lost 0 bases and J lost 10 bases. The CDR3 is made up of 15 amino acids.

This clonotype was observed at least ten times. The V and J genes are TRBV19 and TRBJ1-1; 9 bases line up with TRBD1. The CDR3 is made up of 14 amino acids. V lost 1 base to trimming and J lost 3 bases; unmatched junction nucleotides: 0. Germline CDR1 is LNHDA and CDR2 is SQIVND (reference sequence). The chain's CDR3 is CASSIGTGDTEAFF. CDR3 sequence (DNA): TGTGCCAGTAGTATAGGGACAGGGGACACTGAAGCTTTCTTT.

This clonotype was detected a few times. The J gene is TRBJ2-7, the V gene TRBV18; D gene unclear. V dropped 3 bases and J dropped 3 bases, with 15 bases sitting between them. This CDR3 spans 15 amino acids. Looked up from germline, CDR1 is KGHSH and CDR2 is LQKENI. In DNA, the CDR3 is TGTGCCAGCTCACCCGGACGGCACTCCTTCTACGAGCAGTACTTC. This translates into CASSPGRHSFYEQYF.

This clonotype has more than one count but fewer than ten. The J gene is TRBJ2-2, the V gene TRBV19, with D possibly TRBD2 on 6 matching bases. This CDR3 is built from 14 residues. V was pared by 4 bases and J by 5 bases, with 11 bases between. Germline assignment: CDR1 LNHDA and CDR2 SQIVND (reference sequence). The CDR3 region is CASSSGKKTGELFF. CDR3 sequence (DNA): TGTGCCAGTAGTAGCGGGAAAAAAACCGGGGAGCTGTTTTTT.

Many counts were recorded for this clonotype. V is TRBV28 and J is TRBJ2-2, with no clear D. V lost 6 bases and J lost 0, with 11 bases in between. There are 15 residues in the CDR3. CDR1 MDHEN and CDR2 SYDVKM come from the germline V gene. The CDR3 DNA reads as TGTGCCAGCAGAAAGACACCACCGAACACCGGGGAGCTGTTTTTT. This codes for CASRKTPPNTGELFF.

This clonotype occurred a few times. V usage is TRBV27 and J usage is TRBJ2-7; a weak D match, TRBD2 (6 bases). The germline CDR1 and CDR2 sequences are MNHEY and SMNVEV (reference sequence). V gave up 4 bases and J gave up 4 bases, with 14 bases separating them. CDR3 length: 14 amino acids. This CDR3 reads CASSSFGGKYEQYF. In nucleotides, the CDR3 is TGTGCCAGCAGTTCCTTCGGAGGGAAATACGAGCAGTACTTC.

This clonotype has a handful of counts. This chain connects TRBV19 to TRBJ2-7, with D hard to call. CDR3 size: 14 residues. Germline V CDR1 and CDR2: LNHDA, SQIVND (reference sequence). V was cut by 5 bases and J by 2 bases, with 13 bases left in between. CDR3 sequence: CASSSQVWAYEQYF. CDR3 nucleotides: TGTGCCAGTAGTTCCCAGGTCTGGGCCTACGAGCAGTACTTC.

This clonotype occurred many times. The chain employs TRBV6-2 or TRBV6-3 and TRBJ2-7; D remains ambiguous. Germline CDR1 MNHEY, CDR2 SVGEGT. The CDR3 is 16 amino acids. Trimming cost V 7 bases and J 3 bases, with 22 bases left between them. The CDR3 DNA follows: TGTGCCAGCACCCCCAGCGACTTTCTAGGCTTCTACGAGCAGTACTTC. Protein product: CASTPSDFLGFYEQYF.

This clonotype was counted many times. The rearrangement joins TRBV24-1 to TRBJ1-5; D is undetermined. The CDR3 contains 14 residues. CDR1 and CDR2 from the germline V gene are KGHDR and SFDVKD. Trimming left V 6 bases short and J 0 bases short, with 8 bases between. The CDR3, as DNA: TGTGCCACCAGTACTCAGAATAGCAATCAGCCCCAGCATTTT. Translation: CATSTQNSNQPQHF.

The genes are TRBV5-4 and TRBJ1-2; D not certain. Germline assignment: CDR1 SGHNT and CDR2 YYREEE (reference sequence). Trimming left V 0 bases short and J 4 bases short, with 10 bases between. The CDR3 extends over 14 amino acids. The CDR3 bases are TGTGCCAGCAGCTTGGTGGGCCAGATCTATGGCTACACCTTC. It specifies CASSLVGQIYGYTF.

This clonotype was seen many times. V and J are TRBV20-1 and TRBJ2-7, with TRBD1 matching 8 bases. The CDR3 has 15 amino acids. The germline V gene encodes CDR1 DFQATT and CDR2 SNEGSKA (reference sequence). Germline trimming cut 0 bases from V and 0 bases from J; bases unmatched to any gene: 4. The CDR3 DNA sequence: TGCAGTGCTAGAGATCGGACAGGGCTCTCCTACGAGCAGTACTTC. It codes for CSARDRTGLSYEQYF.

This clonotype was seen many times. The chain is built from TRBV28 and TRBJ1-5; the match to TRBD1 covers 8 bases. Germline CDR1 is MDHEN and CDR2 is SYDVKM. CDR3 length: 16 amino acids. Trimming at V came to 6 bases and at J to 4 bases, leaving 11 bases not matched to a gene. The CDR3 DNA sequence: TGTGCCAGCAGGAAGACAGGGGTAATAGGTAATCAGCCCCAGCATTTT. Protein product: CASRKTGVIGNQPQHF.

This clonotype was counted ten times or more. One junction end does not reproduce the germline sequence, and a read error may be involved. The V call is TRBV19, the J call TRBJ1-1; unclear D gene. The CDR3 extends over 13 amino acids. CDR1 and CDR2 from the germline V gene are LNHDA and SQIVND (reference sequence). The CDR3: CASSIARDTEAFF. CDR3 coding DNA: TGTGCCAGCAGTATTGCGAGGGACACTGAAGCTTTCTTT. Using reference TRBV19 and TRBJ1-1 for the parts outside the CDR3, the full variable domain is DGGITQSPKYLFRKEGQNVTLSCEQNLNHDAMYWYRQDPGQGLRLIYYSQIVNDFQKGDIAEGYSVSREKKESFPLTVTSAQKNPTAFYLCASSIARDTEAFFGQGTRLTVV.

A note on this clonotype: Being one base from a much bigger clone, this may be a read error. CDR3 nucleotide sequence: TGTGCCTGGAGCATGGGCACGAGGGACACCGGGGAGCTGTTTTTT. It specifies CAWSMGTRDTGELFF. The rearrangement joins TRBV30 to TRBJ2-2; D is perhaps TRBD2 (5 bases). The CDR3 loop spans 15 amino acids. Germline V gene sequence: CDR1 GTSNPN, CDR2 SVGIG (reference sequence). Trimming cost V 3 bases and J 3 bases, with 14 bases left between them. The entire variable domain, with the rest obtained from reference TRBV30 and TRBJ2-2, is as follows: SQTIHQWPATLVQPVGSPLSLECTVEGTSNPNLYWYRQAAGRGLQLLFYSVGIGQISSEVPQNLSASRPQDRQFILSSKKLLLSDSGFYLCAWSMGTRDTGELFFGEGSRLTVL.

The chain employs TRBV9 and TRBJ1-1, with D possibly TRBD1 on 5 matching bases. The V gene's germline CDR1 is SGDLS and CDR2 YYNGEE. The CDR3 extends over 14 amino acids. V lost 1 base and J 3 bases, leaving 10 bases between the germline ends. CDR3 region: CASSVIGGDTEAFF. CDR3 sequence (DNA): TGTGCCAGCAGCGTAATCGGGGGAGACACTGAAGCTTTCTTT.

This clonotype was seen at least ten times. A single base separates this from a much larger clone, so it may be a read error. The chain couples TRBV28 to TRBJ2-2; D call uncertain. Trimming pared 4 bases from V and 1 base from J, leaving 4 bases between. Germline V gene sequence: CDR1 MDHEN, CDR2 SYDVKM. This CDR3 comprises 13 residues. For the CDR3, the DNA is TGTGCCAGCAGTTACCAGAACACCGGGGAGCTGTTTTTT. Its protein is CASSYQNTGELFF.

The chain is built from TRBV7-9 and TRBJ2-7, with D tentatively TRBD1 (6 bases). Per germline, CDR1 SEHNR and CDR2 FQNEAQ (reference sequence). The CDR3 spans 15 residues. Trimming shortened V by 4 bases and J by 2 bases, and 15 bases separated the two germline ends. In DNA form, the CDR3 reads TGTGCCAGCAGCTCGACAGGAGTGGGGGCCTACGAGCAGTACTTC. This encodes CASSSTGVGAYEQYF. Combining the CDR3 with reference TRBV7-9 and TRBJ2-7 gives the whole variable domain DTGVSQNPRHKITKRGQNVTFRCDPISEHNRLYWYRQTLGQGPEFLTYFQNEAQLEKSRLLSDRFSAERPKGSFSTLEIQRTEQGDSAMYLCASSSTGVGAYEQYFGPGTRLTVT.

This CDR3 reads CASSPGDLLFRYTF. CDR3 sequence (DNA): TGCGCCAGCAGCCCCGGGGACCTCCTTTTCCGCTACACCTTC. The rearrangement uses TRBV5-1 and TRBJ1-2; possibly TRBD1 for D (5 bases). Germline lookup yields CDR1 SGHRS and CDR2 YFSETQ. V lost 4 bases, J lost 9 bases, and 19 bases lay in between. The CDR3 extends over 14 amino acids.

This clonotype was counted ten times or more. V usage is TRBV19 and J usage is TRBJ2-7; perhaps TRBD2 as D (5 bases). The V end lost 9 bases, the J end lost 3 bases, and 21 bases lay between the germline ends. Germline assignment: CDR1 LNHDA and CDR2 SQIVND (reference sequence). The CDR3 is 15 residues long. The CDR3 loop reads CASSKLGEHRYEQYF. DNA for the CDR3: TGTGCCAGCAGCAAGCTCGGGGAACATCGCTACGAGCAGTACTTC.

Points on this clonotype: A junction boundary mismatches the germline segment, possibly from a read error. The chain links TRBV4-2 to TRBJ2-7; D uncertain. Germline V gives CDR1 LGHNA, CDR2 YNFKEQ. The CDR3 consists of 14 residues. This CDR3 reads CVSSQELTDYEQYF. DNA of the CDR3: TGTGTCAGCAGCCAAGAGCTGACTGACTACGAGCAGTACTTC.

This clonotype was seen ten or more times. The CDR3 spells CASSFGQGDSKPQHF. The CDR3 nucleotides are TGTGCCAGCAGTTTTGGACAGGGTGACAGCAAGCCCCAGCATTTT. V gene TRBV28 combines with J gene TRBJ1-5; 8 nucleotides line up with TRBD1. Germline V gene data show CDR1 as MDHEN and CDR2 as SYDVKM. CDR3 length: 15 residues. With 3 bases clipped from V and 8 bases from J, the junction kept 9 bases outside the gene matches.

This clonotype was seen at least ten times. CDR3 sequence reads: CASSFSPGTGDLETQYF. The CDR3 DNA reads TGTGCCAGCAGCTTCAGCCCCGGGACAGGGGATCTAGAGACCCAGTACTTC. This rearrangement joins TRBV11-1 to TRBJ2-5; 10 positions match TRBD1. The CDR3 totals 17 residues. J was trimmed by 4 bases and V by 3 bases; bases with no gene match: 11. Per the germline V gene, CDR1 is SGHAT and CDR2 is FQDESV (reference sequence).

This clonotype was detected a few times. J is TRBJ2-7 and V is TRBV6-2 or TRBV6-3; 9 bases line up with TRBD1. Trimming at V came to 6 bases and at J to 2 bases, leaving 14 bases not matched to a gene. This CDR3 region has 17 residues. CDR1 is MNHEY and CDR2 is SVGEGT in the germline V gene. The CDR3 sequence is CASSKGQGGLAAYEQYF. Here the CDR3 DNA reads TGTGCCAGCAGCAAGGGACAGGGAGGGCTAGCGGCCTACGAGCAGTACTTC.

This clonotype has ten or more counts. The final CDR3 position lacks the conserved phenylalanine or tryptophan, pointing to a likely read error. CDR3 loop: CASSGDTLYEQYS. As DNA, the CDR3 is TGTGCCAGCTCGGGGGACACCTTGTACGAGCAGTACTCC. The V call is TRBV28, the J call TRBJ2-7; perhaps D is TRBD1 or TRBD2 (6 bases each). There are 13 residues in the CDR3. The V gene's germline CDR1 is MDHEN and CDR2 SYDVKM. Trimming took off 8 bases at V and 4 bases at J, with 15 bases between the two ends.

This clonotype has at least ten counts. This rearrangement joins TRBV11-2 to TRBJ2-6, with a tentative D call TRBD1 (6 bases). V shed 3 bases and J shed 2 bases, with 11 bases lying between them. The CDR3 runs 16 residues. CDR1 SGHAT and CDR2 FQNNGV come from the germline V gene. The CDR3 here is CASSLQGLPGANVLTF. The CDR3 coding sequence is TGTGCCAGCAGCTTGCAGGGGTTACCTGGGGCCAACGTCCTGACTTTC.

This clonotype was recorded at least ten times. The chain links TRBV20-1 to TRBJ2-7, with D possibly being TRBD1 or TRBD2 (5 bases each). CDR3 length: 14 residues. The germline CDR1 and CDR2 sequences are DFQATT and SNEGSKA (reference sequence). V lost 3 bases and J 2 bases, leaving 14 bases between the germline ends. The CDR3 protein is CSASAGDGPYEQYF. The DNA for the CDR3 is TGCAGTGCTAGTGCCGGGGACGGACCCTACGAGCAGTACTTC.